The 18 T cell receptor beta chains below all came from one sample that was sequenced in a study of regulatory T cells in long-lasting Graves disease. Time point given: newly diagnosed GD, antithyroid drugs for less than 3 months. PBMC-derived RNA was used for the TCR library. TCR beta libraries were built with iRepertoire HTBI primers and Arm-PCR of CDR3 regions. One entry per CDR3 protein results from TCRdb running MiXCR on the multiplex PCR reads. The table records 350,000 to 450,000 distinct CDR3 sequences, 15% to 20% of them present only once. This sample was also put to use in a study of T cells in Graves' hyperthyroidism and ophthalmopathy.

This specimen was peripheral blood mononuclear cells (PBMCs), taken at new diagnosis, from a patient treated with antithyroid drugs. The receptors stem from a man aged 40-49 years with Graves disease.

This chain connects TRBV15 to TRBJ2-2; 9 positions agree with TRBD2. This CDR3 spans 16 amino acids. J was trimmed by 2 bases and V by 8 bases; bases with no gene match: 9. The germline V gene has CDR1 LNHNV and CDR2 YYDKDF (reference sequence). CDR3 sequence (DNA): TGTGCCACCTCCCAAGGACTAGCGATTAACACCGGGGAGCTGTTTTTT. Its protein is CATSQGLAINTGELFF.

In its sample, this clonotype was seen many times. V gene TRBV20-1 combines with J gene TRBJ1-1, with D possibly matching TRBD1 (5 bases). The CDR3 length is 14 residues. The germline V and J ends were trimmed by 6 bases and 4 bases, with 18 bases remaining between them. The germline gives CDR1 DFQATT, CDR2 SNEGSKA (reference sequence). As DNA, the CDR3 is TGCAGTGCGCGGGACGGGAAGGCCTCCACTGAAGCTTTCTTT. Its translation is CSARDGKASTEAFF.

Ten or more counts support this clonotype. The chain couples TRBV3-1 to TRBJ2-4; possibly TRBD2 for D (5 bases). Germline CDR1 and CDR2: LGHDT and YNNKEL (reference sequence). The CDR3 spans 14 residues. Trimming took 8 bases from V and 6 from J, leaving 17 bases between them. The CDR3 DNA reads TGTGCCAGCGCCATGGCGGGCGACTTAAACATTCAGTACTTC. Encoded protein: CASAMAGDLNIQYF.

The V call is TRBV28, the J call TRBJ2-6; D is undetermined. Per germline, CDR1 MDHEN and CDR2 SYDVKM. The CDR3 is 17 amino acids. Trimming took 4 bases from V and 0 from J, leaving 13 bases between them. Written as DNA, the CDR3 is TGTGCCAGCAGTTCTCCCTCAGCAAGCTCTGGGGCCAACGTCCTGACTTTC. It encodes CASSSPSASSGANVLTF.

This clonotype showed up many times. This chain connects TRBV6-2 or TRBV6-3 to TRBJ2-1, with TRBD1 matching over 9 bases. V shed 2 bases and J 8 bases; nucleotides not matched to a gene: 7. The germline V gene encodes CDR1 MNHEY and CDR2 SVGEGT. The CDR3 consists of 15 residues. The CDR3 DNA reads TGTGCCAGCAGTTACGCGGGACAGGGAATGGATGAGCAGTTCTTC. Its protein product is CASSYAGQGMDEQFF.

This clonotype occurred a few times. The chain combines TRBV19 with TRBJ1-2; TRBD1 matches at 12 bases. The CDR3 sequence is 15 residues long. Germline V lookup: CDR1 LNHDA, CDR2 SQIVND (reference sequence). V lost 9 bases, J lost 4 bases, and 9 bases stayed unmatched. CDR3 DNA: TGTGCCAGCCGGGACAGGGGGCCTATCCGCTATGGCTACACCTTC. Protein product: CASRDRGPIRYGYTF.

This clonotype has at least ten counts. This chain's CDR3 is CASSSRLAGARYNEQFF. The CDR3 bases are TGTGCCAGCAGCTCTAGACTAGCGGGGGCACGGTACAATGAGCAGTTCTTC. This chain joins TRBV7-9 and TRBJ2-1, with TRBD2 identical over 12 bases. Germline trimming cut 4 bases from V and 4 bases from J; bases unmatched to any gene: 8. Germline-derived CDR1 and CDR2 are SEHNR and FQNEAQ (reference sequence). The CDR3 has 17 amino acids.

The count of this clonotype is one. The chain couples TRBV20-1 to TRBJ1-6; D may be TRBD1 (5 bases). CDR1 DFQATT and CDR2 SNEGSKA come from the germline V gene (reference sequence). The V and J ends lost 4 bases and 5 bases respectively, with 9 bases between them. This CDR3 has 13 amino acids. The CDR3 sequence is CSAKGVNNSPLHF. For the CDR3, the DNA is TGCAGTGCTAAAGGGGTTAATAATTCACCCCTCCACTTT.

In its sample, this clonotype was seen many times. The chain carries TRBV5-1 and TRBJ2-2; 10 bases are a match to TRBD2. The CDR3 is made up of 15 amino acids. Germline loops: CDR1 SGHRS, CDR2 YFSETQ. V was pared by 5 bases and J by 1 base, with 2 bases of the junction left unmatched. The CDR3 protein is CASSRTSGNTGELFF. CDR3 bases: TGCGCCAGCAGTCGGACTAGCGGGAACACCGGGGAGCTGTTTTTT.

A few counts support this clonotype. CDR3: CASSQVRWRGTARELFF. In DNA, the CDR3 is TGTGCCAGCAGCCAAGTGCGGTGGCGGGGGACGGCTCGGGAGCTGTTTTTT. V and J are TRBV4-2 and TRBJ2-2, with TRBD2 identical over 7 bases. CDR1 is LGHNA and CDR2 is YNFKEQ in the germline V gene. The CDR3 loop spans 17 amino acids. V shed 1 base, J shed 9 bases, and the junction held 14 bases outside the gene matches.

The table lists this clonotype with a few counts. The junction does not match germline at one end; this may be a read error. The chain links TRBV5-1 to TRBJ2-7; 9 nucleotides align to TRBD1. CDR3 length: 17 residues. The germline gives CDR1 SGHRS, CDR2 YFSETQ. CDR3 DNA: TGTGCCAGCAGCGTCGCCCCCTCGGACAGGGGTACCTACGAGCAGTACTTC. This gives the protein CASSVAPSDRGTYEQYF.

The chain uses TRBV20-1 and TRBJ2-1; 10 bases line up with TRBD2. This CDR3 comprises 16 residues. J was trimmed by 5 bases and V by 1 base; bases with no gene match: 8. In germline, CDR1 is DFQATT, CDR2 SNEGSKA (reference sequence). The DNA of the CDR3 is TGCAGTGCTAGAGCTCCGGGACTAGCGTCCGACAATGAGCAGTTCTTC. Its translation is CSARAPGLASDNEQFF.

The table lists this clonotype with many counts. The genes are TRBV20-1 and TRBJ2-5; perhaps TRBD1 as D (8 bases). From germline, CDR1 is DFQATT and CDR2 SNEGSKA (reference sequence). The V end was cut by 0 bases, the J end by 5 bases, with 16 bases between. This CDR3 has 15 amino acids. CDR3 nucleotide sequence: TGCAGTGCTAGAGAGGGGGGGACAGGCGTCGAGACCCAGTACTTC. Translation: CSAREGGTGVETQYF.

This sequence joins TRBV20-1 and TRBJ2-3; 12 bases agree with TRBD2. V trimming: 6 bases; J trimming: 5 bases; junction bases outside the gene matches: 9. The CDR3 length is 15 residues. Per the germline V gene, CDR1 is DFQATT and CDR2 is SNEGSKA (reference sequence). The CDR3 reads CSAPRLAGVGDTQYF. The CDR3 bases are TGCAGTGCGCCGCGACTAGCGGGAGTGGGAGATACGCAGTATTTT.

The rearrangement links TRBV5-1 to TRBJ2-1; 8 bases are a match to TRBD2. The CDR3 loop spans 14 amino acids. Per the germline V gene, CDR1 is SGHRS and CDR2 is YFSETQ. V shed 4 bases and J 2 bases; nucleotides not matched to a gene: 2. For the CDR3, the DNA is TGCGCCAGCAGCGGCGGGGGGACCTACAATGAGCAGTTCTTC. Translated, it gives CASSGGGTYNEQFF.

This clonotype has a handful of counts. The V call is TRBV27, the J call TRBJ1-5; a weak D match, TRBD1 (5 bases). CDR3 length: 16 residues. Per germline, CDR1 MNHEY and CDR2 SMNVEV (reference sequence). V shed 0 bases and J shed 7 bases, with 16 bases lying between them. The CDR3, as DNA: TGTGCCAGCAGTTTATCGTATCCAGGGCTGGGGCAGCCCCAGCATTTT. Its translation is CASSLSYPGLGQPQHF.

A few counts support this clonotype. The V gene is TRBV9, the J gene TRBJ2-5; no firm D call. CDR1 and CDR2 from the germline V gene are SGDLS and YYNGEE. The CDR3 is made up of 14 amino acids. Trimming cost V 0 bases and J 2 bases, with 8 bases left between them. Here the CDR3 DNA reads TGTGCCAGCAGCGTAGCTGCGCAGCAAGAGACCCAGTACTTC. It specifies CASSVAAQQETQYF.

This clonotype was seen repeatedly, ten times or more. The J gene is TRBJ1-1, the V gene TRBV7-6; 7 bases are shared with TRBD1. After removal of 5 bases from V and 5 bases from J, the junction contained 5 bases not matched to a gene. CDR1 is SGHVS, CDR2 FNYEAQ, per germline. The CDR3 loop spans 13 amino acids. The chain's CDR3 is CASSPRTGTEAFF. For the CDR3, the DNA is TGTGCCAGCAGCCCCAGGACAGGAACTGAAGCTTTCTTT.